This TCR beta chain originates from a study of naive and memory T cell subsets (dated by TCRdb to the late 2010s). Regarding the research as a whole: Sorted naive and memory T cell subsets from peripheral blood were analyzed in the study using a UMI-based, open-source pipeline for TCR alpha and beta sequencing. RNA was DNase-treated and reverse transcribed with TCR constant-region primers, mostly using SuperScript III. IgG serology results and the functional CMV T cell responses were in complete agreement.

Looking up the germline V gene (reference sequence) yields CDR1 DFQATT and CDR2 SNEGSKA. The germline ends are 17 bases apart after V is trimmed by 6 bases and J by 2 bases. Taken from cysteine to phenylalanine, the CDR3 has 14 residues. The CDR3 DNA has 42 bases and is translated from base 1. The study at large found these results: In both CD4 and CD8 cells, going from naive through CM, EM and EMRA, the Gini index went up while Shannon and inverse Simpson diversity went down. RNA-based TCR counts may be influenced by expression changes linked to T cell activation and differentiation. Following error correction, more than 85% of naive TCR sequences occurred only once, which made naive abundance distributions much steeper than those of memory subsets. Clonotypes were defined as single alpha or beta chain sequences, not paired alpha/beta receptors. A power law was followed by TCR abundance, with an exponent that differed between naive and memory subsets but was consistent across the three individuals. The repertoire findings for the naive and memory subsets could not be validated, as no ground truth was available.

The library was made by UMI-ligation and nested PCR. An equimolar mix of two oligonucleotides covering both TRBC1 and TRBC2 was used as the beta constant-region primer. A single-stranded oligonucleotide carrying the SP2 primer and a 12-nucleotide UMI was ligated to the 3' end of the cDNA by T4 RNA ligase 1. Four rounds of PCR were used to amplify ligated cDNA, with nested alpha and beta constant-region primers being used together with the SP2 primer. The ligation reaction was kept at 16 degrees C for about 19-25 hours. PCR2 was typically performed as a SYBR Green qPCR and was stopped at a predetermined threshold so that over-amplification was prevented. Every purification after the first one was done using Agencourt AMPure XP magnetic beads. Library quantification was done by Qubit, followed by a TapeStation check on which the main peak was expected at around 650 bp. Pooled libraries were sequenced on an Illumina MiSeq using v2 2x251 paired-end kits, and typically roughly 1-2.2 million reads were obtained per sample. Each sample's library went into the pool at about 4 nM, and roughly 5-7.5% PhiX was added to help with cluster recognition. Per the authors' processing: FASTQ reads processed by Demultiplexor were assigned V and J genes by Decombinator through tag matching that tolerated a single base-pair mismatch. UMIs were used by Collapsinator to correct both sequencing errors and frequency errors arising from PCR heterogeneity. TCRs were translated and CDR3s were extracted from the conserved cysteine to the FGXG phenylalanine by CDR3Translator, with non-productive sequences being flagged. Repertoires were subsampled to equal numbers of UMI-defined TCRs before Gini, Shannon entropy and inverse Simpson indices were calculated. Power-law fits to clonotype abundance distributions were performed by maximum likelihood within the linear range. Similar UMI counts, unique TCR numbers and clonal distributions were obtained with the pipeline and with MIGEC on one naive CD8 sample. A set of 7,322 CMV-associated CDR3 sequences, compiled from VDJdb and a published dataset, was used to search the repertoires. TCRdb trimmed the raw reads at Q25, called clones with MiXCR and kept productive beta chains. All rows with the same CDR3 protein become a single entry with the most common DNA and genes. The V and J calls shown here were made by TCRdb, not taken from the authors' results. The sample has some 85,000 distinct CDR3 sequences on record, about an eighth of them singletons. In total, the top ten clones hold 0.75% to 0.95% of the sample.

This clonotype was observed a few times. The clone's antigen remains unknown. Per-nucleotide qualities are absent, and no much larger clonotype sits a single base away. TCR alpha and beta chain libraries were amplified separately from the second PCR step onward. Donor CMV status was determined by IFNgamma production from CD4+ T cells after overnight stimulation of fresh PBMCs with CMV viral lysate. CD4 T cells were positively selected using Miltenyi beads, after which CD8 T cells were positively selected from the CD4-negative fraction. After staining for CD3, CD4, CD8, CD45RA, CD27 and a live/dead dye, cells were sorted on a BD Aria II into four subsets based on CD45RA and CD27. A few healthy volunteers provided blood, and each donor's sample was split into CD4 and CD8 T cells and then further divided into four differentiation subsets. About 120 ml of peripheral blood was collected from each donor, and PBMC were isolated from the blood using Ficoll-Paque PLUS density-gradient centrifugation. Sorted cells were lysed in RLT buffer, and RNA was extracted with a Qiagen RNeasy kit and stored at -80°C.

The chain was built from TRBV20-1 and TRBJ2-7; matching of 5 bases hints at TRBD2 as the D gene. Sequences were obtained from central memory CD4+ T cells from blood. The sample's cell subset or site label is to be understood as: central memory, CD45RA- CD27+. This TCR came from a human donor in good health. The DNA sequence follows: TGCAGTGCCCAAGGGCCTAGCCACACCTACGAGCAGTACTTC. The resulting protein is CSAQGPSHTYEQYF.